The 31 T cell receptor beta chains below come from one sample, sequenced in a study of a mutant IDH1 vaccine in newly diagnosed glioma. Assay used: immunoSEQ multiplex PCR; TCRdb lists only in-frame clones, some missing. Here the sample spans more than 40,000 clones, about 77% being singletons. These receptors have no identified antigens. Documented time point: week 5, during vaccination. A single vaccine dose contained 300 ug of mutant IDH1 20-mer peptide, and topical imiquimod was used with it. Sequenced here: PBMCs, sampled from a glioma patient whose treatment included an IDH1 peptide vaccine. The receptors were sampled from a woman aged 40 to 49 with glioma.

The CDR3, as DNA: TGTGCCACCAGCAGACAGGGGCTCTACAATGAGCAGTTCTTC. Translated: CATSRQGLYNEQFF. The gene calls are TRBV15 and TRBJ2-1, with D tentatively TRBD1 (6 bases). Germline V lookup: CDR1 LNHNV, CDR2 YYDKDF (reference sequence). The V and J ends lost 2 bases and 3 bases respectively, with 8 bases between them. The CDR3 extends over 14 amino acids.

The V gene is TRBV5-4, the J gene TRBJ2-3; 8 bases line up with TRBD2. J lost 6 bases, V lost 6 bases, and 9 bases had no gene match. The germline V gene has CDR1 SGHNT and CDR2 YYREEE (reference sequence). The CDR3 spans 14 residues. The CDR3 coding sequence is TGTGCCAGCATAGCCGGGGGGGGCGCTGATACGCAGTATTTT. The encoded protein is CASIAGGGADTQYF. Using reference TRBV5-4 and TRBJ2-3 for the parts outside the CDR3, the full variable domain is ETGVTQSPTHLIKTRGQQVTLRCSSQSGHNTVSWYQQALGQGPQFIFQYYREEENGRGNFPPRFSGLQFPNYSSELNVNALELDDSALYLCASIAGGGADTQYFGPGTRLTVL.

This chain uses TRBV5-1 with TRBJ2-2; 7 positions match TRBD2. Looked up from germline, CDR1 is SGHRS and CDR2 is YFSETQ. The CDR3 is made up of 13 amino acids. The V gene end was trimmed by 5 bases and the J gene end by 7 bases; junction bases not matched to a gene: 5. CDR3 DNA: TGCGCCAGCAGAATCGGGGGGAACGGGGAGCTGTTTTTT. As protein: CASRIGGNGELFF.

The rearrangement joins TRBV13 to TRBJ1-2; D gene uncertain. This CDR3 has 15 residues. Trimming cost V 1 base and J 4 bases, with 13 bases left between them. The V gene's germline CDR1 is PRHDT and CDR2 FYEKMQ (reference sequence). The CDR3 loop is CASSLAPVDCYGYTF. CDR3 coding DNA: TGTGCCAGCAGCTTAGCACCCGTGGACTGCTATGGCTACACCTTC.

The gene calls are TRBV11-2 and TRBJ2-7, with 11 nucleotides matching TRBD1. CDR1 is SGHAT, CDR2 FQNNGV, per germline. The J segment lost 7 bases and the V segment lost 5 bases, leaving 13 bases of the junction unmatched. The CDR3 sequence is 16 residues long. The CDR3 region is CASSPGPGQGVQEQYF. The CDR3 DNA reads TGTGCCAGCAGCCCAGGGCCGGGACAGGGGGTGCAGGAGCAGTACTTC.

The chain joins TRBV7-6 to TRBJ2-2; D perhaps matches TRBD1 (6 bases). The CDR3 is made up of 13 amino acids. V was trimmed by 1 base and J by 13 bases, leaving 13 bases between them. From germline, CDR1 is SGHVS and CDR2 FNYEAQ. CDR3 sequence reads: CASSLGEGGSLFF. The CDR3 bases are TGTGCCAGCAGCTTAGGGGAAGGGGGTTCGCTGTTTTTT.

The gene calls are TRBV2 and TRBJ1-2, with D possibly being TRBD1 (5 bases). The CDR3 runs 14 residues. Trimming stripped 5 bases from V and 7 bases from J, with 17 bases between. The germline gives CDR1 SNHLY, CDR2 FYNNEI. The CDR3 loop is CASSWDPRSGGYTF. CDR3 in DNA: TGTGCCAGCAGTTGGGACCCCCGATCGGGTGGCTACACCTTC.

J is TRBJ2-1 and V is TRBV7-2; D possibly corresponds to TRBD2 (6 bases). This CDR3 is built from 15 residues. Trimming left V 4 bases short and J 6 bases short, with 16 bases between. CDR1 and CDR2 from the germline V gene are SGHTA and FQGNSA. CDR3 amino acids: CASSWASPGVNEQFF. For the CDR3, the DNA is TGTGCCAGCAGCTGGGCTTCCCCGGGGGTCAATGAGCAGTTCTTC.

The genes are TRBV2 and TRBJ2-2; D is unclear. The CDR3 is made up of 12 amino acids. The germline V and J ends were trimmed by 3 bases and 6 bases, with 5 bases remaining between them. In germline, CDR1 is SNHLY, CDR2 FYNNEI. CDR3 in amino acids: CASSDSPGELFF. Written as DNA, the CDR3 is TGTGCCAGCAGTGACAGTCCCGGGGAGCTGTTTTTT.

The chain carries TRBV6-4 and TRBJ1-2; D gene ambiguous. Per the germline V gene, CDR1 is MRHNA and CDR2 is SNTAGT. V shed 5 bases and J shed 5 bases, with 24 bases lying between them. This CDR3 region has 17 residues. The DNA for the CDR3 is TGTGCCAGCAGTAAATTTAGGGTATCTAAGGAGTTATATGGCTACACCTTC. It codes for CASSKFRVSKELYGYTF.

The chain employs TRBV5-1 and TRBJ1-5, with 7 bases aligning to TRBD1. The CDR3 has 15 amino acids. J gave up 3 bases and V 4 bases, and 7 bases lay outside the gene matches. Germline loops: CDR1 SGHRS, CDR2 YFSETQ. The CDR3 DNA follows: TGCGCCAGCAGCGCAACAGGGGACCCCAATCAGCCCCAGCATTTT. This gives the protein CASSATGDPNQPQHF.

V is TRBV30 and J is TRBJ2-5, with 8 bases aligning to TRBD1. Germline V lookup: CDR1 GTSNPN, CDR2 SVGIG (reference sequence). V shed 5 bases, J shed 7 bases, and the junction held 6 bases outside the gene matches. This CDR3 contains 12 residues. The CDR3 loop reads CAWGRGPGTQYF. For the CDR3, the DNA is TGTGCCTGGGGCAGGGGGCCGGGGACCCAGTACTTC.

The V and J genes are TRBV5-1 and TRBJ2-7; 8 positions match TRBD1. V was clipped by 2 bases and J by 5 bases; unmatched bases: 6. The germline V gene has CDR1 SGHRS and CDR2 YFSETQ. The length of the CDR3 is 14 residues. The CDR3 DNA is TGCGCCAGCAGCTTACTGGGACAGGACGACGAGCAGTACTTC. This codes for CASSLLGQDDEQYF.

The CDR3 spells CASSPLAGDNEQFF. The CDR3 coding sequence is TGTGCCAGCTCACCACTAGCGGGGGACAATGAGCAGTTCTTC. The rearrangement links TRBV18 to TRBJ2-1, with TRBD2 matching over 9 bases. Germline V gives CDR1 KGHSH, CDR2 LQKENI. V dropped 1 base and J dropped 5; count of bases not matched to a gene: 0. The CDR3 has 14 amino acids.

This chain uses TRBV2 with TRBJ1-2; D is possibly TRBD1 (6 bases). Trimming removed 6 bases at V and 4 bases at J, with 12 bases between. The germline V gene encodes CDR1 SNHLY and CDR2 FYNNEI. The CDR3 covers 13 residues. CDR3 residues: CASRPGQSYGYTF. DNA for the CDR3: TGTGCCAGCAGACCTGGACAGTCCTATGGCTACACCTTC.

This clone was detected only a few times. Here the CDR3 DNA reads TGTGCCAGCAGTACGGGGCGCAAGGTTTGGGTGAACACTGAAGCTTTCTTT. This codes for CASSTGRKVWVNTEAFF. The V and J genes are TRBV2 and TRBJ1-1; D is possibly TRBD1 (5 bases). Germline CDR1 SNHLY, CDR2 FYNNEI. The V and J ends lost 5 bases and 0 bases respectively, with 19 bases between them. CDR3 length: 17 residues.

This chain links TRBV5-6 with TRBJ1-6, with TRBD1 identical over 8 bases. The germline V gene encodes CDR1 SGHDT and CDR2 YYEEEE. The CDR3 runs 16 residues. V lost 3 bases, J lost 7 bases, and 9 bases stayed unmatched. In nucleotides, the CDR3 is TGTGCCAGCAGCTCTGCCGGACAGGGATGGAATTCACCCCTCCACTTT. Translation: CASSSAGQGWNSPLHF.

The chain joins TRBV7-2 to TRBJ1-2; D gene uncertain. Germline CDR1 is SGHTA and CDR2 is FQGNSA. The CDR3 is made up of 12 amino acids. V was pared by 5 bases and J by 2 bases, with 6 bases between. The CDR3 DNA sequence: TGTGCCAGCAGCAACAACAACTATGGCTACACCTTC. It codes for CASSNNNYGYTF. Combining the CDR3 with reference TRBV7-2 and TRBJ1-2 gives the whole variable domain GAGVSQSPSNKVTEKGKDVELRCDPISGHTALYWYRQSLGQGLEFLIYFQGNSAPDKSGLPSDRFSAERTGGSVSTLTIQRTQQEDSAVYLCASSNNNYGYTFGSGTRLTVV.

This rearrangement joins TRBV6-5 to TRBJ1-1, with D unclear. V was clipped by 2 bases and J by 2 bases, with 6 bases between them. Germline-derived CDR1 and CDR2 are MNHEY and SVGAGI. This CDR3 has 13 amino acids. CDR3 DNA sequence: TGTGCCAGCAGTTACGGTTCAAACACTGAAGCTTTCTTT. Encoded protein: CASSYGSNTEAFF.

This clone was recorded a few times. DNA of the CDR3: TGTGCCAGTAGCTGGGGCGGTCACACTGAAGCTTTCTTT. Amino acids: CASSWGGHTEAFF. This chain joins TRBV19 and TRBJ1-1; the D gene is possibly TRBD1 (5 bases). The CDR3 is made up of 13 amino acids. Per the germline V gene, CDR1 is LNHDA and CDR2 is SQIVND (reference sequence). V lost 6 bases and J 3 bases, leaving 11 bases between the germline ends.

A few counts support this clone. The V and J genes are TRBV7-2 and TRBJ2-7, with a possible D match to TRBD1 (5 bases). This CDR3 is 13 amino acids long. Between the trimmed V and J ends, which lost 3 bases and 6 bases, there was a span of 12 bases. Germline lookup yields CDR1 SGHTA and CDR2 FQGNSA. The CDR3 loop reads CASSLGPLGEQYF. In DNA form, the CDR3 reads TGTGCCAGCAGCTTGGGGCCCCTTGGCGAGCAGTACTTC.

The V gene is TRBV18, the J gene TRBJ1-5; D is unresolved. Germline values: CDR1 KGHSH, CDR2 LQKENI. V gave up 0 bases and J gave up 7 bases, with 4 bases separating them. The CDR3 loop spans 12 amino acids. CDR3 DNA sequence: TGTGCCAGCTCACCACCTCAACAGCCCCAGCATTTT. Its protein product is CASSPPQQPQHF.

V usage is TRBV29-1 and J usage is TRBJ1-1, with D unclear. The CDR3 runs to 13 residues. From germline, CDR1 is SQVTM and CDR2 ANQGSEA. The V end was cut by 4 bases, the J end by 0 bases, with 9 bases between. The DNA of the CDR3 is TGCAGCGTTGCCCAACTTATGAACACTGAAGCTTTCTTT. Amino acid sequence: CSVAQLMNTEAFF.

The chain recombines TRBV19 with TRBJ1-2, with TRBD1 identical over 11 bases. Germline V gives CDR1 LNHDA, CDR2 SQIVND (reference sequence). The CDR3 loop spans 15 amino acids. J lost 5 bases, V lost 5 bases, and 7 bases had no gene match. The DNA of the CDR3 is TGTGCCAGTAGTCCCCAGGGACAGGGGGGGTATGGCTACACCTTC. Amino acid sequence: CASSPQGQGGYGYTF.

This rearrangement joins TRBV29-1 to TRBJ2-5, with 8 bases identical to TRBD2. The ends lost 0 bases at V and 5 bases at J; junction bases unmatched: 14. Germline assignment: CDR1 SQVTM and CDR2 ANQGSEA. The CDR3 spans 17 residues. CDR3 residues: CSVEDISPGGRRETQYF. The DNA for the CDR3 is TGCAGCGTTGAAGATATCTCCCCGGGGGGGCGACGGGAGACCCAGTACTTC.

The table lists this clone with a few counts. The rearrangement joins TRBV29-1 to TRBJ2-3; 10 nucleotides align to TRBD1. This CDR3 spans 13 amino acids. The ends lost 6 bases at V and 2 bases at J; junction bases unmatched: 2. The V gene's germline CDR1 is SQVTM and CDR2 ANQGSEA. CDR3 residues: CSVGQGVTDTQYF. As DNA, the CDR3 is TGCAGCGTAGGACAGGGGGTCACAGATACGCAGTATTTT.

The chain joins TRBV30 to TRBJ2-2; D is possibly TRBD1 or TRBD2 (5 bases each). The CDR3 covers 15 residues. Germline CDR1 GTSNPN, CDR2 SVGIG (reference sequence). With 4 bases removed from V and 7 bases from J, the gap between germline ends came to 19 bases. The DNA of the CDR3 is TGTGCCTGGAAGGAACGGGGACGGAGAGTCGGGGAGCTGTTTTTT. This codes for CAWKERGRRVGELFF. Filled out from reference TRBV30 and TRBJ2-2, the complete variable domain reads SQTIHQWPATLVQPVGSPLSLECTVEGTSNPNLYWYRQAAGRGLQLLFYSVGIGQISSEVPQNLSASRPQDRQFILSSKKLLLSDSGFYLCAWKERGRRVGELFFGEGSRLTVL.

The gene calls are TRBV7-2 and TRBJ1-1; TRBD1 might be the D (6 bases). Germline assignment: CDR1 SGHTA and CDR2 FQGNSA. The CDR3 extends over 14 amino acids. V lost 5 bases to trimming and J lost 7 bases, with 17 bases between them. The CDR3 reads CASSLGGLSGEAFF. The CDR3 DNA reads as TGTGCCAGCAGCCTAGGGGGTCTAAGTGGTGAAGCTTTCTTT. Filled out from reference TRBV7-2 and TRBJ1-1, the complete variable domain reads GAGVSQSPSNKVTEKGKDVELRCDPISGHTALYWYRQSLGQGLEFLIYFQGNSAPDKSGLPSDRFSAERTGGSVSTLTIQRTQQEDSAVYLCASSLGGLSGEAFFGQGTRLTVV.

This rearrangement joins TRBV14 to TRBJ1-2, with D possibly TRBD1 on 5 matching bases. V was pared by 8 bases and J by 5 bases, with 15 bases between. The CDR3 has 13 amino acids. CDR1 is SGHDN, CDR2 FVKESK, per germline. The CDR3 DNA sequence: TGTGCCAGCCAGATGCCAGGGAGATATGGCTACACCTTC. Its translation: CASQMPGRYGYTF.

The chain is built from TRBV9 and TRBJ2-5; 14 bases are a match to TRBD2. The CDR3 has 16 amino acids. The V segment lost 3 bases and the J segment 2 bases; nucleotides outside the gene matches: 3. In germline, CDR1 is SGDLS, CDR2 YYNGEE. The CDR3 DNA reads TGTGCCAGCAGCGCTGGGACTAGCGGGGGTCAAGAGACCCAGTACTTC. Translation: CASSAGTSGGQETQYF.

The rearrangement uses TRBV10-3 and TRBJ1-2, with unresolved D. This CDR3 contains 18 residues. Germline assignment: CDR1 ENHRY and CDR2 SYGVKD. Trimming removed 3 bases from V and 1 base from J, with 21 bases in between. CDR3: CAISERRVQVGGNYGYTF. In DNA, the CDR3 is TGTGCCATCAGTGAACGTAGAGTCCAGGTGGGCGGTAACTATGGCTACACCTTC.